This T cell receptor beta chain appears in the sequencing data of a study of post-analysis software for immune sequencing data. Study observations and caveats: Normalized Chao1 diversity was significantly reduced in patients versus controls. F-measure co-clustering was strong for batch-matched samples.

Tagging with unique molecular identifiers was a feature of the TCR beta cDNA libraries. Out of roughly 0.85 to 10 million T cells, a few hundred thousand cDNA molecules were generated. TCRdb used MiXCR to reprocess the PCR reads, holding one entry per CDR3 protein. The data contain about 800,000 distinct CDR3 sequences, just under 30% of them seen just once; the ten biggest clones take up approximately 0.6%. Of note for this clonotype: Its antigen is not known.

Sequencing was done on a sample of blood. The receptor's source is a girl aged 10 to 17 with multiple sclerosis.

The CDR3 sequence is CASSRGTGENEQFF. The CDR3 DNA follows: TGTGCCAGCAGCCGGGGGACAGGGGAAAATGAGCAGTTCTTC. This chain links TRBV7-2 with TRBJ2-1, with 10 bases matching TRBD1. J gave up 7 bases and V 5 bases, and 5 bases lay outside the gene matches. Germline V gene data show CDR1 as SGHTA and CDR2 as FQGNSA. The CDR3 sequence is 14 residues long.